This is a list of T cell receptor beta chains from one sample in a study of blood T cell repertoires in COVID-19. The repertoire was sequenced with immunoSEQ multiplex PCR; TCRdb's copy has only in-frame clones and lacks some. The sample holds more than 85,000 clones, less than 85% seen once. The specimen was peripheral blood. The receptors were sampled from a woman aged 55 to 70 with acute or convalescent COVID-19. Each CDR3 is given without its conserved first and last residue.

j_call | v_call | cdr3_length | cdr3_aa
TRBJ1-1 | TRBV6-5 | 11 | ASIRGSNTEAF
TRBJ2-1 | TRBV7-8 | 10 | ASSLRRDAQF
TRBJ2-7 | TRBV7-3 | 12 | ASSSTGIGNEQY
TRBJ1-3 | TRBV6-1 | 14 | ASSDIQGHWGNTIY
TRBJ2-3 | TRBV7-2 | 12 | ASLRVSLTDTQY
TRBJ2-7 | TRBV27 | 11 | ASSRRFAYEQY
TRBJ1-5 | TRBV7-2 | 15 | ASSLVLGGEGNQPQH
TRBJ1-1 | TRBV7-9 | 13 | ASSPPGQLNTEAF
TRBJ2-3 | TRBV24-1 | 15 | ATSATLAGVNTDTQY
TRBJ1-5 | TRBV18 | 15 | ASSPQGQRYSNQPQH
TRBJ2-7 | TRBV4-2 | 11 | ASGWDRGYEQY
TRBJ2-3 | TRBV2 | 17 | ASSRRLAGGVRNLDTQY
TRBJ2-1 | TRBV2 | 14 | ASSDGLAGTYNEQF
TRBJ1-4 | TRBV19 | 13 | ASSTRDRINEKLF
TRBJ1-6 | TRBV7-2 | 13 | ASSTVTGRGSPLH
TRBJ2-1 | TRBV3-1/TRBV3-2 | 13 | ASSLQTGRAHEQF
TRBJ2-7 | TRBV9 | 13 | ASSRVQGTFYEQY
TRBJ2-7 | TRBV28 | 13 | ASSGWGQGAYEQY
TRBJ1-1 | TRBV7-9 | 12 | ASSLTTGYTEAF
TRBJ2-1 | TRBV28 | 14 | ASRVRGSGGANEQF
TRBJ1-4 | TRBV5-5 | 12 | ASSGGRYNEKLF
TRBJ2-5 | TRBV27 | 14 | ASRVRGAGVGETQY